This TCR beta chain was identified during a study of blood T cell repertoires in COVID-19. As originally analysed: Reference gene primer amplification in the assay estimated nucleated cell counts. The method was immunoSEQ multiplex PCR; TCRdb's version includes in-frame clones alone and lacks a portion of them. V, J and clone size derive from that table, while D and trimming were established from the DNA sequence. There are about 68,000 clones in the sample; approximately 89% occur only once, and about 8.9% lies in the top ten. CDR1 is SGHDT, CDR2 YYEEEE, per germline. V trimming: 0 bases; J trimming: 8 bases; junction bases outside the gene matches: 7. The CDR3 has 15 residues.

The chain has TRBV5-6 and TRBJ1-4; 7 nucleotides line up with TRBD1. The sequencing sample was made of peripheral blood. The TCR comes from a man in his fifties or sixties with active COVID-19. Here the CDR3 DNA reads TGTGCCAGCAGCTTGGAGGGGGCCGCGCGCGAAAAACTGTTTTTT. Translated: CASSLEGAAREKLFF.